This T cell receptor (beta chain) was retrieved from a study of blood T cell repertoires in COVID-19 (dated by TCRdb to about 2020). Study-level background: Samples covering the acute and convalescent phases of COVID-19 were provided by collaborators in the United States, Italy and Spain. The material from the prospective study consisted of cDNA or gDNA derived from T cells, B-cell-depleted T cells, or PBMCs. Deeply sampled blood TCRbeta repertoires from subjects exposed to, actively infected with, or recovered from COVID-19 were included in the dataset. The repertoires were released in a freely available public database intended as a resource for research on the immune response to SARS-CoV-2. Samples came from the ongoing ImmuneRACE study (first 160 participants) plus 1,254 subjects from 6 global collaborators. The sample metadata nearly always contained a de-identified subject ID, COVID-19 status, age in years and sex. Where available, HLA class I and class II types were obtained from metadata supplied by the sample provider rather than from assay-based typing.

The paper as a whole reports these results and caveats: The amount of clinical and demographic metadata varied by source and participant and was provided uncurated.

In the case of this clone: Its antigen specificity is not known. No base quality values were provided; no much bigger clone lies one nucleotide off.

The germline V gene (reference sequence) yields GTSNPN for CDR1 and SVGIG for CDR2. V has 2 bases trimmed and J has 4 bases trimmed; junction bases matching no gene number 8. The cysteine opens and the phenylalanine closes a CDR3 of 15 amino acids. The only DNA kept is the CDR3, 45 bases in frame from the first base. TCRbeta CDR3 regions were amplified from genomic DNA by means of the immunoSEQ Assay, a bias-controlled multiplex PCR. Turning to the authors' computational methods: Within the assay, amplification of reference gene primers was used to estimate how many nucleated cells each sample contained. Sequence reads were collapsed and filtered to measure the absolute abundance of every unique TCRbeta CDR3 rearrangement. For each sample, productive Simpson clonality was calculated as the square root of Simpson's diversity index over productive rearrangements. TCRdb took over this immuneACCESS table, retaining in-frame rearrangements with V and J assigned. Such tables are incomplete; in checked studies, under half of the missing clones stem from an unresolved V gene, and the remainder is unexplained. V and J calls and clone size are those listed in that table; D and trimming were worked out from the DNA. For this sample the table gives 210,000 or so clones, of which around nine tenths were detected only once. The ten largest clones represent about 6.6% of the sample.

A second Seattle source provided samples from volunteer blood donors who had recovered from COVID-19. Collaborating institutions collected whole blood in K2EDTA tubes following their own protocols. Collaborator samples were shipped for TCRbeta analysis as frozen whole blood, isolated PBMCs, or DNA extracted from either sample type. This clonotype originated in a woman aged 40 to 49 who had recovered from COVID-19. The receptor chain draws on TRBV30 and TRBJ2-1, with 7 bases aligning to TRBD2. The specimen sequenced was peripheral blood. This receptor has the CDR3 CAWSRGGSNYNEQFF. The DNA sequence is TGTGCCTGGAGTAGGGGCGGGAGTAATTACAATGAGCAGTTCTTC.